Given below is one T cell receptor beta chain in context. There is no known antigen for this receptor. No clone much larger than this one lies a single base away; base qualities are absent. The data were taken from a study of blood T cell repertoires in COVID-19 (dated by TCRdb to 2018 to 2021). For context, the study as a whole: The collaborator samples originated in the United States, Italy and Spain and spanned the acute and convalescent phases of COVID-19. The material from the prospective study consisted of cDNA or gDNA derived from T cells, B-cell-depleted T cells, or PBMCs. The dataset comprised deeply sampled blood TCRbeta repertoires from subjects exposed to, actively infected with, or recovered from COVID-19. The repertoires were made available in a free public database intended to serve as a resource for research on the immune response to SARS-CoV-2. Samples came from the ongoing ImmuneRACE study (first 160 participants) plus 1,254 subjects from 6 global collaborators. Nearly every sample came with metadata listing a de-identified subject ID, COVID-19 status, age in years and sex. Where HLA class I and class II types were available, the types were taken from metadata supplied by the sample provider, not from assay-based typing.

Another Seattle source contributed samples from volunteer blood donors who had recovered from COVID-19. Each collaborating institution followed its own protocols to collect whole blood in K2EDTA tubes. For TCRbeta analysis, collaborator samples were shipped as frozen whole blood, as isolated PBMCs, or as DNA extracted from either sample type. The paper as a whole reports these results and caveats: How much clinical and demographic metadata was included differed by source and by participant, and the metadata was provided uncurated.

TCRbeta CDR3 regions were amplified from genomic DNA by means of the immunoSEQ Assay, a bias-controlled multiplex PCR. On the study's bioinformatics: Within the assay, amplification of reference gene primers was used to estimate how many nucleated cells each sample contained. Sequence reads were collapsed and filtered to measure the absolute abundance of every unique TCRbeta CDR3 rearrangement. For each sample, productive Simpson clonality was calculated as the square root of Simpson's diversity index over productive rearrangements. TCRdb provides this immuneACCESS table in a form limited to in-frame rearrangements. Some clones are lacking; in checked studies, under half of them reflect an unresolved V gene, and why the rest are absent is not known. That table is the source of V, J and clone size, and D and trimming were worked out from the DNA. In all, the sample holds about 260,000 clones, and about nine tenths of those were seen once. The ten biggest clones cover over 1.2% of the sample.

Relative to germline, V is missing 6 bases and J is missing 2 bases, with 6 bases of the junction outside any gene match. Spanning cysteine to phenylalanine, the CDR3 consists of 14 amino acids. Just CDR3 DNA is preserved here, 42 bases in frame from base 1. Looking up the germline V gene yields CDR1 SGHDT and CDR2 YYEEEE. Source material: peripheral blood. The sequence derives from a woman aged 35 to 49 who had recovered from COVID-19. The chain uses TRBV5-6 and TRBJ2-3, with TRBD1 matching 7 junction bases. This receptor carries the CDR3 CASTGQKLTDTQYF. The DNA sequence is TGTGCCAGCACGGGACAGAAACTCACAGATACGCAGTATTTT. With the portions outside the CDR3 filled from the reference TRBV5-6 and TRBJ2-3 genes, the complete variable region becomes DAGVTQSPTHLIKTRGQQVTLRCSPKSGHDTVSWYQQALGQGPQFIFQYYEEEERQRGNFPDRFSGHQFPNYSSELNVNALLLGDSALYLCASTGQKLTDTQYFGPGTRLTVL.